This TCR beta chain appears in the sequencing data of a study of T cells in Graves' hyperthyroidism and ophthalmopathy. Germline V CDR1 and CDR2: SGHVS, FNYEAQ. The CDR3 runs 18 residues. Trimming took 2 bases from V and 0 from J; bases not matched to a gene: 7. This clonotype came up a few times. Amplification targeted TCR beta CDR3 regions from RNA transcripts. In the first-round RT-PCR of the TCR CDR3, the HTBI primer set was used. TCRdb re-derived calls from the multiplex PCR reads in MiXCR, one entry per CDR3 protein. The table has roughly 400,000 distinct CDR3 sequences, 15% to 19% seen once. The sample taken for sequencing was blood. This chain links TRBV7-6 with TRBJ2-6; 7 bases agree with TRBD1. The TCR sequence derives from a woman under 30 with Graves' hyperthyroidism that later progressed to Graves' ophthalmopathy. This CDR3 reads CASSLYRDSSSGANVLTF. CDR3 DNA: TGTGCCAGCAGCTTATACCGGGACAGTTCCTCTGGGGCCAACGTCCTGACTTTC.